This T cell receptor beta chain was recovered during a study of cytomegalovirus exposure and HLA in healthy donors. The CDR3 length is 13 residues. Trimming took 3 bases from V and 2 from J, leaving 5 bases between them. Germline V gene data show CDR1 as LNHDA and CDR2 as SQIVND (reference sequence). Regarding the study as a whole: There were a few CMV-associated chains whose specificity for CMV antigens was confirmed in vitro. Both high specificity and high sensitivity reportedly marked the classifier's diagnosis of cytomegalovirus status.

Details on this clone: The antigen remains unidentified.

Clones were read by immunoSEQ multiplex PCR, and TCRdb kept only the in-frame ones, dropping some. Of a few hundred thousand clones detected, over 80% appear once; the ten largest clones hold over 11%. This clonotype originated in a woman aged 25 to 45 in good health and CMV-seropositive. The chain employs TRBV19 and TRBJ1-3; no reliable D call. Sequenced: PBMCs. This CDR3 is CASSIGAGNTIYF. CDR3 nucleotide sequence: TGTGCCAGTAGTATCGGAGCTGGAAACACCATATATTTT.